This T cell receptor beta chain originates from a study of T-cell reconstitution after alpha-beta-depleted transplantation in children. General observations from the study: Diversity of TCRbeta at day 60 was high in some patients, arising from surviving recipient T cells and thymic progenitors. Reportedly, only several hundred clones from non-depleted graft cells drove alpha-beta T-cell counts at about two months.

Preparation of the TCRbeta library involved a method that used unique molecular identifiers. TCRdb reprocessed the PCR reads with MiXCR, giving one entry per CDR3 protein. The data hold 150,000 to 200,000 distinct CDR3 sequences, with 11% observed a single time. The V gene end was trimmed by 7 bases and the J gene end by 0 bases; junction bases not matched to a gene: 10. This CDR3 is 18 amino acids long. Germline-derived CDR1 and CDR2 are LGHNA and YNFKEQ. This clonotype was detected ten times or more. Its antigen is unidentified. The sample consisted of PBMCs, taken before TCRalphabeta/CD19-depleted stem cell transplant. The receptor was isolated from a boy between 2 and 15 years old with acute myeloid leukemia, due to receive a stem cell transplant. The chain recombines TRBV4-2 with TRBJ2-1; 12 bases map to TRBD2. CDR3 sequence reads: CASMGLAGGSNSYNEQFF. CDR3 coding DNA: TGTGCCAGCATGGGGCTAGCGGGAGGGTCAAACTCCTACAATGAGCAGTTCTTC.